This T cell receptor beta chain came from a study of T cell repertoires in cytomegalovirus infection. Across the whole study: It was recently identified HLA-C-restricted and well-studied HLA-B-restricted CMV epitopes that the study used. A matching HLA type, together with CMV infection, was signaled by public TCR beta signatures. Study-wide points: Accumulated public TCR beta family frequency recognized individuals carrying CMV together with the relevant HLA. Across the ex vivo response, the dominant clonotypes were HLA-C-restricted CMV-specific TCR beta clonotypes.

This clonotype was counted only a few times. Antigen: not known. From the reads, TCRdb called clonotypes with MiXCR, one entry per CDR3 protein. The data hold about 900,000 distinct CDR3 sequences, with 30% to 40% observed a single time. Germline V gene lookup returns CDR1 MNHEY and CDR2 SVGEGT. CDR3 length: 11 residues. Trimming cost V 4 bases and J 8 bases, with 8 bases left between them. Sequenced here: cultured CD8+ T cells from PBMCs, sampled from culture after CMV antigen stimulation. V gene TRBV6-2 or TRBV6-3 combines with J gene TRBJ1-1; no reliable D call. The receptor was derived from a human donor in good health (CMV status not recorded). Some clones in this sample may be carry-over from other donors' samples. This CDR3 reads CASSFPPEAFF. CDR3 bases: TGTGCCAGCAGTTTTCCCCCAGAAGCTTTCTTT.